This record concerns one T cell receptor (beta chain) sequence. Its antigen remains unidentified. These data originate in a study of cytomegalovirus exposure and HLA in healthy donors. General observations from the study: Later, an analysis showed that TCR beta chains associated with HLA were more clonally expanded than others that were equally common. Most TCR sequences were seen very rarely across donors, but some public TCRs occurred in many. Accurate prediction of most subjects' HLA-A and HLA-B alleles from TCR beta sequences was reported.

With 60 Vbeta and 13 Jbeta primers, the PCR was carried out. Produced via immunoSEQ multiplex PCR; TCRdb's table is partial and in-frame only. The sample lists about 150,000 clones; roughly 80% were seen once. Germline CDR1 reads MDHEN; CDR2 reads SYDVKM. The trim removed 5 bases at V and 4 bases at J, leaving 7 bases unmatched. This CDR3 is built from 15 residues. The receptor comes from a male donor in good health and CMV-seronegative. V is TRBV28 and J is TRBJ1-1; TRBD1 aligns across 10 bases. The material sequenced was PBMCs. The CDR3 coding sequence is TGTGCCAGCAGTCCCAGACAGGGGGCCGGCACTGAAGCTTTCTTT. It yields the protein CASSPRQGAGTEAFF.